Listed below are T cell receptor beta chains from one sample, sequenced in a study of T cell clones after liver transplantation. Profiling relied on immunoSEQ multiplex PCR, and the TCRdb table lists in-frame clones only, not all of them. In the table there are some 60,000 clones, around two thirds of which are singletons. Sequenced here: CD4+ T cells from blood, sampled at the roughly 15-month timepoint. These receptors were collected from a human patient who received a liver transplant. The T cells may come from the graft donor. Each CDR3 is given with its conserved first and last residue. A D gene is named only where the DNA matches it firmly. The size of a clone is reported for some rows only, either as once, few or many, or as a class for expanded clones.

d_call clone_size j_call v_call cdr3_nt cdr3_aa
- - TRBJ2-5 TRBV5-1 TGCGCCAGCAGCTTGTTTGGGTGGCAAGAGACCCAGTACTTC CASSLFGWQETQYF
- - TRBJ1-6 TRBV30 TGTGCCTGGGGGACGATCTATAATTCACCCCTCCACTTT CAWGTIYNSPLHF
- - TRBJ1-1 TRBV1 TGCACCAGCAGCCAAGATGGGCTCTCTGGGAACCGGGACAGGGGCACTGAAGCTTTCTTT CTSSQDGLSGNRDRGTEAFF
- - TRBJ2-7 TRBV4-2 TGTGCCAGCAGCCCCAACTCAGACAGCCGTGAGCAGTACTTC CASSPNSDSREQYF
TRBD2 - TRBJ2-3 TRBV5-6 TGTGCCAGCAGCTCGACTAGCGCTTTAACAGATACGCAGTATTTT CASSSTSALTDTQYF
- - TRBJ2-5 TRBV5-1 TGCGCCAGCAGCTTGTTGGGGGCCGCTTCGGAGACCCAGTACTTC CASSLLGAASETQYF
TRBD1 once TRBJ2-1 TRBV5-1 TGCGCCAGCAGCTTGGCAGTTGGGACAGGTGCCTACAATGAGCAGTTCTTC CASSLAVGTGAYNEQFF
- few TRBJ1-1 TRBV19 TGTGCCAGTAGTGACCCGTCCGATACGCCCTTTGAAGCTTTCTTT CASSDPSDTPFEAFF
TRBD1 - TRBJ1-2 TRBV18 TGTGCCAGCTCACCTGCCGGGACAGGGGATGGCTACACCTTC CASSPAGTGDGYTF
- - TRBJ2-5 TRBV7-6 TGTGCCAGCAGCCCCTGGACGGGGCCGCAAGAGACCCAGTACTTC CASSPWTGPQETQYF
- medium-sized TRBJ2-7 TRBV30 TGTGCCTGGAGTGTCGGCAGGAGCGTTGGGAGCTACGAGCAGTACTTC CAWSVGRSVGSYEQYF
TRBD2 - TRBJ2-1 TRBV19 TGTGCCAGTAGTAATTCAGCGGGAAATGGCAATGAGCAGTTCTTC CASSNSAGNGNEQFF
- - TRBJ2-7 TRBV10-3 TGTGCCATCAGTGCACGAGACGCGACCTACGAGCAGTACTTC CAISARDATYEQYF
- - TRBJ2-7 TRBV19 TGTGCCAGTAGTATTGGGCCCCCCGCCTACGAGCAGTACTTC CASSIGPPAYEQYF
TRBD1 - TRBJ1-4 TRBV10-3 TGTGCCATCAGTAGGACAGGGCAAAATGAAAAACTGTTTTTT CAISRTGQNEKLFF
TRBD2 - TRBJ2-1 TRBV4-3 TGCGCCAGCAGCCCTAGGCTAGCGGGACTAAACAATGAGCAGTTCTTC CASSPRLAGLNNEQFF
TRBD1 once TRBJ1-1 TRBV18 TGTGCCAGCTCACCCCGGACAGGGCCGAACACTGAAGCTTTCTTT CASSPRTGPNTEAFF
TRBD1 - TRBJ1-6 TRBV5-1 TGCGCCAGCAGCTTGGAGGCAGGGGGCCTTTCACCCCTCCACTTT CASSLEAGGLSPLHF